The clone carrying this T cell receptor (beta chain) showed up many times. As yet, its antigen is unknown. The data derive from a study of T cells after yellow fever vaccination. Overall study results and limits: The study re-detected most primary-vaccination clones after the booster (under 97% CD4, around 89% CD8).

One entry per CDR3 protein, called by TCRdb with MiXCR from the 5' RACE reads. The data contain fewer than 450,000 distinct CDR3 sequences, roughly 8.3% of them singletons. This CDR3 spans 13 amino acids. V lost 3 bases and J lost 5, with 8 bases in between. V is TRBV12-3 or TRBV12-4 and J is TRBJ1-5; D remains unclear. This clonotype originated in a man aged 18 to 29 who received the YFV17D yellow fever vaccine. The sample in question was PBMCs, obtained 45 days after the first yellow fever vaccination. CDR3 residues: CASSFNGYQPQHF. The CDR3 bases are TGTGCCAGCAGTTTTAACGGATATCAGCCCCAGCATTTT.